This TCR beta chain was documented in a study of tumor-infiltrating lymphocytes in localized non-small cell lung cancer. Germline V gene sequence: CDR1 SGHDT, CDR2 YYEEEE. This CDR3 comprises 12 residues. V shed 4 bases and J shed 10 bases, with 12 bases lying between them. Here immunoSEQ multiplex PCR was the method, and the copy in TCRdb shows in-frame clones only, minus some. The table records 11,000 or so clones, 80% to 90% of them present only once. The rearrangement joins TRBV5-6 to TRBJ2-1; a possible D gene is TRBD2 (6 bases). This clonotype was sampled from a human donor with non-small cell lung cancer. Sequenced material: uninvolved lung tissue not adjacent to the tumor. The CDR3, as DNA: TGTGCCAGCAGCCCCACGGGGGACGAGCAGTTCTTC. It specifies CASSPTGDEQFF.